These T cell receptor beta chains were read from a single sample in a study of T-cell memory formation after mild COVID-19. TCRdb itself ran the 5' RACE reads through MiXCR, one entry per CDR3 protein. Of 340,000 or so distinct CDR3 sequences detected, around 13% appear once; the ten largest clones hold 20% to 25%. The sequenced sample was PBMCs or a T cell subset sorted from them (not recorded which). The receptor source for this set is a man aged 18 to 29 who had mild COVID-19 (a few samples of this study predate the infection). Cell type and time point are not known. Each CDR3 is given with its conserved first and last residue.

TRBJ2-1,TRBV27,CASERGLAGGGEQFF
TRBJ1-2,TRBV6-5,CASSYSDNNYGYTF
TRBJ2-2,TRBV10-3,CAISAAGGPGLFF
TRBJ1-1,TRBV7-2,CASSYFLRVNTEAFF
TRBJ2-3,TRBV9,CASRLWPSGGADTQYF
TRBJ2-3,TRBV7-2,CASSLEGGFSSTDTQYF
TRBJ1-5,TRBV12-3/TRBV12-4,CASSLTGGNQPQHF
TRBJ2-5,TRBV5-6,CASSPAGRGRETQYF
TRBJ2-5,TRBV5-1,CASSLAAHPETQYF
TRBJ2-5,TRBV7-9,CASSLAHDAKETQYF
TRBJ1-1,TRBV7-2,CASSLGMGMGQAFF
TRBJ2-5,TRBV12-3/TRBV12-4,CASTPVNGGETQYF
TRBJ1-4,TRBV3-1,CASSHVGGDGEKLFF
TRBJ1-5,TRBV20-1,CSARGQVFTQPQHF
TRBJ2-7,TRBV7-2,CASSSRPGVVYEQYF
TRBJ2-7,TRBV4-1,CASRAHRDWPGEQYF
TRBJ1-1,TRBV7-6,CASSPIDENTEAFF
TRBJ1-1,TRBV6-5,CSYRGWRVTEAFF
TRBJ2-7,TRBV5-1,CASSFSSGGPYEQYF
TRBJ2-2,TRBV27,CASSILSRGPGELFF
TRBJ2-7,TRBV6-5,CASRPRQTGLDYEQYF
TRBJ2-1,TRBV10-2,CASSTEAGAAFF
TRBJ2-5,TRBV6-5,CASTRDRVSETQYF
TRBJ2-3,TRBV5-1,CASSWGTSVPADTQYF
TRBJ2-2,TRBV4-2,CASSQADRDTGELFF
TRBJ1-6,TRBV18,CASSDTGLGSPLHF
TRBJ1-2,TRBV28,CASSFAGAYGYTF
TRBJ2-2,TRBV29-1,CSVEVNTGELFF
TRBJ1-4,TRBV19,CASSINVPNGKLFF
TRBJ2-4,TRBV6-2/TRBV6-3,CASSYELEANLAKNIQYF
TRBJ1-1,TRBV10-2,CASSESKAFF
TRBJ1-1,TRBV5-1,CASSSTGLNTEAFF
TRBJ1-1,TRBV15,CATSRDRKGYTEAFF
TRBJ2-1,TRBV6-5,CASSFRAAIYNEQFF
TRBJ1-1,TRBV11-2,CASSPLRLGLNTEAFF
TRBJ2-5,TRBV7-9,CASSSWTSGVRETQYF
TRBJ2-5,TRBV24-1,CATKQGETQYF
TRBJ2-4,TRBV6-1,CASSETRTGFLINF
TRBJ1-1,TRBV20-1,CSARVAGRTNTEAFF
TRBJ2-1,TRBV5-1,CASRPGTASYNEQFF
TRBJ2-2,TRBV11-3,CASSLGRPDTGELFF
TRBJ2-7,TRBV7-9,CASSLLGTGDYEQYF
TRBJ2-3,TRBV11-2,CASSGGPRTDTQYF
TRBJ2-1,TRBV7-9,CASSWELNEQFF
TRBJ2-1,TRBV28,CASSDPTGSSYNEQFF
TRBJ2-1,TRBV7-2,CASSILAGDYSEQFF
TRBJ2-1,TRBV7-3,CASSLSPGAGEDEQFF
TRBJ1-2,TRBV20-1,CSARDRGGTVGYTF
TRBJ2-2,TRBV6-2/TRBV6-3,CASSYRGTGELFF